This TCR beta chain was recovered during a study of cytomegalovirus exposure and HLA in healthy donors. This clone showed up just a few times. Its antigen is not identified. Vbeta (60) and Jbeta (13) primers were used in the PCR. Per the original data handling: There were around 78 million unique TCR beta chains by a later count, and some 11 million of them were shared. Sequenced by immunoSEQ multiplex PCR; TCRdb stores in-frame clones only, minus some. V, J and clone size were drawn from that table, and D and trimming were deduced from the DNA. The sample lists 120,000 or so clones; 75% to 85% were seen once. Study-level findings and limits: Prior analysis indicated that the majority of TCR beta V segments exhibited productivity approximately 87% or approximately 30% of the time. In a later analysis, most CMV-associated TCR beta chains appeared HLA-restricted. The study assumed roughly uniform donor sequencing depth for presence/absence analyses.

Trimming took 6 bases from V and 2 from J; bases not matched to a gene: 6. This CDR3 spans 14 amino acids. The germline CDR1 and CDR2 sequences are ENHRY and SYGVKD. The clonotype originates from a female donor in good health and CMV-seropositive. Material for sequencing was PBMCs. This chain links TRBV10-3 with TRBJ1-1, with TRBD1 identical over 7 bases. The CDR3 nucleotides read TGTGCCATCAGGGGCCAGGGGGGAAACACTGAAGCTTTCTTT. Its translation is CAIRGQGGNTEAFF.